These 11 T cell receptor beta chains were all obtained from the same sample, sequenced in a study of shared clonotypes between healthy human individuals (dated by TCRdb to 2018 to 2021). Libraries were made using the immunoSEQ multiplex PCR assay. TCRdb provides this immuneACCESS table in a form limited to in-frame rearrangements. Some clones are lacking; in checked studies, under half of them reflect an unresolved V gene, and why the rest are absent is not known. The sample table contains 2 million to 3 million clones; only one count was recorded for more than 85% of them. The ten largest clones represent roughly 0.39% of the sample. Sequences were obtained from naive CD4+ T cells from PBMCs. The sample's cell subset or site label is to be understood as: CD45RA+ positively selected. These receptors all stem from a man younger than 35 in good health. Some clones in this sample may be carry-over from other donors' samples.

A single count supports this clone. The genes are TRBV11-2 and TRBJ2-1; TRBD2 agrees at 10 bases. With V trimmed by 4 bases and J by 10 bases, 10 bases remained unmatched. CDR3 length: 15 amino acids. The V gene's germline CDR1 is SGHAT and CDR2 FQNNGV. CDR3 sequence (DNA): TGTGCCAGCAGCTCTAGCGGGAGTTCAGCTTGGGAGCAGTTCTTC. It translates to CASSSSGSSAWEQFF.

The rearrangement links TRBV19 to TRBJ2-7; a weak D match, TRBD1 (5 bases). V was pared by 6 bases and J by 3 bases, with 18 bases between. The CDR3 covers 15 residues. CDR1 is LNHDA, CDR2 SQIVND, per germline (reference sequence). CDR3 protein: CASSPMDTTYYEQYF. The CDR3 DNA sequence: TGTGCCAGTAGCCCTATGGACACTACCTACTACGAGCAGTACTTC.

This sequence joins TRBV10-3 and TRBJ1-5, with D possibly being TRBD1 (6 bases). Germline values: CDR1 ENHRY, CDR2 SYGVKD. The CDR3 sequence is 14 residues long. Between the trimmed V and J ends, which lost 10 bases and 5 bases, there was a span of 18 bases. CDR3 DNA sequence: TGTGCCACCTTGGAGCAGGGGTCGGATCAGCCCCAGCATTTT. Its protein product is CATLEQGSDQPQHF.

This rearrangement joins TRBV25-1 to TRBJ1-5; 8 bases match TRBD1. This CDR3 spans 14 amino acids. V gave up 8 bases and J gave up 3 bases; unmatched junction bases: 6. Germline CDR1 MGHDK, CDR2 SYGVNS. CDR3 in amino acids: CASSDRALNQPQHF. CDR3 bases: TGTGCCAGCTCGGACAGGGCGCTCAATCAGCCCCAGCATTTT.

This clone has a single count. The chain joins TRBV30 to TRBJ2-1; unclear D gene. V was trimmed by 0 bases and J by 3 bases, leaving 9 bases between them. The CDR3 contains 14 residues. CDR1 GTSNPN and CDR2 SVGIG come from the germline V gene (reference sequence). The CDR3 loop reads CAWSVSSLYNEQFF. The DNA of the CDR3 is TGTGCCTGGAGTGTGTCCAGTCTCTACAATGAGCAGTTCTTC. Based on the CDR3 plus reference TRBV30 and TRBJ2-1, the full variable domain is SQTIHQWPATLVQPVGSPLSLECTVEGTSNPNLYWYRQAAGRGLQLLFYSVGIGQISSEVPQNLSASRPQDRQFILSSKKLLLSDSGFYLCAWSVSSLYNEQFFGPGTRLTVL.

The rearrangement links TRBV11-2 to TRBJ2-1, with 7 bases fitting TRBD2. The CDR3 is made up of 16 amino acids. CDR1 and CDR2 (germline): SGHAT, FQNNGV. Germline trimming cut 3 bases from V and 8 bases from J; bases unmatched to any gene: 13. The CDR3 DNA reads as TGTGCCAGCAGCTTGGGTTCCGGCGGGAGCCACCATGAGCAGTTCTTC. Protein sequence: CASSLGSGGSHHEQFF.

This clone was observed a few times. The rearrangement uses TRBV5-5 and TRBJ1-5, with D uncertain. This CDR3 comprises 14 residues. Trimming left V 4 bases short and J 0 bases short, with 8 bases between. Germline CDR1 and CDR2: SGHKS and YYEKEE (reference sequence). CDR3: CASSPEYSNQPQHF. The CDR3 DNA follows: TGTGCCAGCAGCCCCGAGTATAGCAATCAGCCCCAGCATTTT.

The chain combines TRBV27 with TRBJ2-1; D remains unclear. The CDR3 sequence is 15 residues long. V was clipped by 7 bases and J by 3 bases, with 16 bases between them. From germline, CDR1 is MNHEY and CDR2 SMNVEV (reference sequence). The CDR3 protein is CASKSALANYNEQFF. CDR3 coding DNA: TGTGCCAGCAAATCAGCCCTGGCCAACTACAATGAGCAGTTCTTC.

About this clone: This same CDR3 is encoded by further DNA sequences in the sample. The rearrangement joins TRBV6-1 to TRBJ1-5, with D unclear. V dropped 3 bases and J dropped 1 base, with 4 bases sitting between them. The CDR3 length is 13 residues. Germline CDR1 is MNHNS and CDR2 is SASEGT. The CDR3 DNA sequence: TGTGCCAGCAGTGATTGGAGCAATCAGCCCCAGCATTTT. This translates into CASSDWSNQPQHF.

This clone was picked up a small number of times. The chain combines TRBV9 with TRBJ2-1; D call uncertain. V lost 0 bases and J 3 bases, leaving 10 bases between the germline ends. Germline CDR1 and CDR2: SGDLS and YYNGEE. The CDR3 runs to 15 residues. CDR3 in DNA: TGTGCCAGCAGCGTAGAAGCCTTGTACTACAATGAGCAGTTCTTC. Protein: CASSVEALYYNEQFF.

The V gene is TRBV9, the J gene TRBJ1-4, with D uncertain. Germline V gene lookup returns CDR1 SGDLS and CDR2 YYNGEE. The CDR3 contains 14 residues. V was cut by 5 bases and J by 3 bases, with 11 bases left in between. The CDR3, as DNA: TGTGCCAGCAGTCCACTTGGGGCTAATGAAAAACTGTTTTTT. It encodes CASSPLGANEKLFF.